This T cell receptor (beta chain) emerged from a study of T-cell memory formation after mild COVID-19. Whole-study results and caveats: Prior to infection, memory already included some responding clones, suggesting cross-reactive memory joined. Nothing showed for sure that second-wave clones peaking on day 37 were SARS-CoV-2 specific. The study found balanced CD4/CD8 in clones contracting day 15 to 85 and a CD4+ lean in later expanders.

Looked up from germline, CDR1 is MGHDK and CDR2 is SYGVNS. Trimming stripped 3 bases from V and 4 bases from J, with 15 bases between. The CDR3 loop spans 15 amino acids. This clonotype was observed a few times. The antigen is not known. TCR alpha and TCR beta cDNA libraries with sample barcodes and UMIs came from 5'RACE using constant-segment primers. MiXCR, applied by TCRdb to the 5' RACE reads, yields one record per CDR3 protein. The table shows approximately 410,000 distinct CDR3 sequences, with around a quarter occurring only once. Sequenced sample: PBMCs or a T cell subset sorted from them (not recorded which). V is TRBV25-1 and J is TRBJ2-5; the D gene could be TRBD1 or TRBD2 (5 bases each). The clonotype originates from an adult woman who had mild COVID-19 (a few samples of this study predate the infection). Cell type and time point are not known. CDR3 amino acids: CASSEDILRGETQYF. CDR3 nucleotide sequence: TGTGCCAGCAGTGAGGACATCCTCCGGGGAGAGACCCAGTACTTC.